This TCR beta chain was identified during a study of shared clonotypes between healthy human individuals. Across the study: Each donor's CD8 memory used one plate, CD8 naive two, each CD4 subset three.

Assay used: immunoSEQ multiplex PCR; TCRdb lists only in-frame clones, some missing. The profile shows approximately 1.9 million clones, 90% to 95% of them singletons. Positively selected for CCR7, the CD45RO-negative cells used as naive CD8 cells excluded terminally differentiated effector memory CD45RA+ cells. V was cut by 5 bases and J by 8 bases, with 22 bases left in between. Germline lookup yields CDR1 MDHEN and CDR2 SYDVKM. The CDR3 length is 16 residues. The TCR comes from a man aged 18 to 35 in good health. Some clones in this sample may be carry-over from other donors' samples. Sequencing used naive CD8+ T cells from PBMCs. The chain recombines TRBV28 with TRBJ2-1, with D perhaps given as TRBD1 or TRBD2 (5 bases each). CDR3 nucleotides: TGTGCCAGCAGTAAAGTCAGGGAGTACCTTGAGGATGAGCAGTTCTTC. Translation: CASSKVREYLEDEQFF.